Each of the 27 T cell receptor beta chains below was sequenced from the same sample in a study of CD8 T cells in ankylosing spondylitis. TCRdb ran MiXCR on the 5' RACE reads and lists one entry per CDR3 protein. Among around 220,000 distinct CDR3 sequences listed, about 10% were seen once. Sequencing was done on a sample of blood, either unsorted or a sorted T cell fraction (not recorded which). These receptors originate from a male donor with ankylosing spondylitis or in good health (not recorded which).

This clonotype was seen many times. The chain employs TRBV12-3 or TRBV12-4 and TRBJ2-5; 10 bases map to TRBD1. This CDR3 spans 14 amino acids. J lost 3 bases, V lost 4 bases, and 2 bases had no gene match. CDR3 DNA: TGTGCCAGCAGTTCCGGGACAGGGGAAGAGACCCAGTACTTC. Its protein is CASSSGTGEETQYF.

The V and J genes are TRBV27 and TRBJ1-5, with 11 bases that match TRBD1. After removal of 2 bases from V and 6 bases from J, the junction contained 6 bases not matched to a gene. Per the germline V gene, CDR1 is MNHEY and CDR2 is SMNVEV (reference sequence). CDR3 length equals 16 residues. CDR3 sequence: CASSLTGQGAVQPQHF. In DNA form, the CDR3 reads TGTGCCAGCAGTTTAACCGGACAGGGGGCTGTTCAGCCCCAGCATTTT.

The CDR3 nucleotides read TGTGCCAGCAGTGGACAATCCAGAGGGAATCAGCCCCAGCATTTT. It codes for CASSGQSRGNQPQHF. The chain recombines TRBV2 with TRBJ1-5; no clear D gene. Trimming stripped 4 bases from V and 4 bases from J, with 14 bases between. The CDR3 is 15 residues long. The germline V gene has CDR1 SNHLY and CDR2 FYNNEI.

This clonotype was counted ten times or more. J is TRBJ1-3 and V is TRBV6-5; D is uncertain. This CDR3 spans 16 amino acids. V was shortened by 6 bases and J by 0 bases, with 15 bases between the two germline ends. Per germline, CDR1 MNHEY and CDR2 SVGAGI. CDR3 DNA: TGTGCCAGCAGCTTCTCGAGAGGAGTCTCTGGAAACACCATATATTTT. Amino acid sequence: CASSFSRGVSGNTIYF.

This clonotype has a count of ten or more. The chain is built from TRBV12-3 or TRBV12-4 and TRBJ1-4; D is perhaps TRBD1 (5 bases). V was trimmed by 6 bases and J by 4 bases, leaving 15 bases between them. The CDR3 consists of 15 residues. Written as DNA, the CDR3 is TGTGCCAGCAGCCCGAAGACAGCCTATAATGAAAAACTGTTTTTT. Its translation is CASSPKTAYNEKLFF.

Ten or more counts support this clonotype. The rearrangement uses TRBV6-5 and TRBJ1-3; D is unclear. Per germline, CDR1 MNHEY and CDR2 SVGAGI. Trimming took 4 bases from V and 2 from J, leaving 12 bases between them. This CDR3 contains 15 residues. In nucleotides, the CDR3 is TGTGCCAGCAGTTCGGAAGTAGCAACTGGAAACACCATATATTTT. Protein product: CASSSEVATGNTIYF.

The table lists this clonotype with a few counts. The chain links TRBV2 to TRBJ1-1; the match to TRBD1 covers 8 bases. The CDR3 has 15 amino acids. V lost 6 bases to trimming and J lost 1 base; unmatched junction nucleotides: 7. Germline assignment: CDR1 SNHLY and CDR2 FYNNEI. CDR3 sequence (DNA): TGTGCCAGCAGGGAGGACAGGGCGAAGAACACTGAAGCTTTCTTT. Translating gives CASREDRAKNTEAFF.

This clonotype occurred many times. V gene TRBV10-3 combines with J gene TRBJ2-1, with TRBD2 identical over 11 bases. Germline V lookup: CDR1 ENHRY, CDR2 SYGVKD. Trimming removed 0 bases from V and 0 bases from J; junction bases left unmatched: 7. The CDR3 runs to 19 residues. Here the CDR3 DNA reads TGTGCCATCAGTGAGTCCTTAGCGGGGGGGTCCGTCTCCTACAATGAGCAGTTCTTC. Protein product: CAISESLAGGSVSYNEQFF.

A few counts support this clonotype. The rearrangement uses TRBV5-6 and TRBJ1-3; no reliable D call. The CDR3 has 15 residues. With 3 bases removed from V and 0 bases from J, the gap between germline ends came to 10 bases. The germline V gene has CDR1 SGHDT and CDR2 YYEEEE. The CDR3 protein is CASSWKGTSGNTIYF. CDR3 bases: TGTGCCAGCAGCTGGAAGGGCACCTCTGGAAACACCATATATTTT.

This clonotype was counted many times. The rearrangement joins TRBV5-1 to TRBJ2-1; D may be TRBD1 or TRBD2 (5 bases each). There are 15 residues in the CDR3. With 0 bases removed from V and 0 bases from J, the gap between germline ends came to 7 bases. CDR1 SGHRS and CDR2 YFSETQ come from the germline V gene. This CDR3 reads CASSLDGTSYNEQFF. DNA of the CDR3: TGCGCCAGCAGCTTGGACGGGACCTCCTACAATGAGCAGTTCTTC.

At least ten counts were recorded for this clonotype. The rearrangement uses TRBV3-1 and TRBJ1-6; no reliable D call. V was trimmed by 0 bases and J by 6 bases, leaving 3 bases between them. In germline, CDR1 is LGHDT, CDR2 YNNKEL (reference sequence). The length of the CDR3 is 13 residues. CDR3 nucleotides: TGTGCCAGCAGCCAAGACCTTAATTCACCCCTCCACTTT. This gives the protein CASSQDLNSPLHF.

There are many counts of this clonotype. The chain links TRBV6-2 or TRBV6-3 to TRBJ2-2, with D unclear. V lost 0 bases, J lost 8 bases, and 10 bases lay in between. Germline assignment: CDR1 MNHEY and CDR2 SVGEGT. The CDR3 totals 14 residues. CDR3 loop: CASSYSNRVGELFF. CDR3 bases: TGTGCCAGCAGTTACTCGAACCGGGTGGGGGAGCTGTTTTTT.

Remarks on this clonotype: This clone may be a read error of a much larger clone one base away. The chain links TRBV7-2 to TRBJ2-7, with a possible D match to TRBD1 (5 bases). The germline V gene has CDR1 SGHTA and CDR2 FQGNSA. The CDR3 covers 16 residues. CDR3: CASSLSAGLVPYEQSF. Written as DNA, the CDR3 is TGTGCCAGCAGCTTATCGGCAGGGTTGGTGCCCTACGAGCAGTCCTTC.

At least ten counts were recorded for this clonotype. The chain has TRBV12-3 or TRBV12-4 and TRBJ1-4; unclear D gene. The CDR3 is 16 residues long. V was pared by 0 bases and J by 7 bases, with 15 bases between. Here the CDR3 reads CASSLARAEVVEKLFF. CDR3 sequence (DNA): TGTGCCAGCAGTTTAGCGAGGGCGGAGGTTGTTGAAAAACTGTTTTTT.

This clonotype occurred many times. In nucleotides, the CDR3 is TGTGCCAGCAGTCTCTCCCCTCAGGGGCGTGGGGGCTACACCTTC. Translated: CASSLSPQGRGGYTF. The rearrangement uses TRBV28 and TRBJ1-2; the D gene is possibly TRBD1 (6 bases). Between the trimmed V and J ends, which lost 5 bases and 8 bases, there was a span of 21 bases. The CDR3 is 15 residues long. Germline CDR1 and CDR2: MDHEN and SYDVKM.

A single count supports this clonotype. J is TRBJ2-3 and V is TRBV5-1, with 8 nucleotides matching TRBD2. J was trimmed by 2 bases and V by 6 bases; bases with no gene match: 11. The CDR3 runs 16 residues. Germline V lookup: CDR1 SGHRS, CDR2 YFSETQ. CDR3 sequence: CASNAVSGGPTDTQYF. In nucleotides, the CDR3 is TGCGCCAGCAACGCCGTAAGCGGGGGACCCACAGATACGCAGTATTTT.

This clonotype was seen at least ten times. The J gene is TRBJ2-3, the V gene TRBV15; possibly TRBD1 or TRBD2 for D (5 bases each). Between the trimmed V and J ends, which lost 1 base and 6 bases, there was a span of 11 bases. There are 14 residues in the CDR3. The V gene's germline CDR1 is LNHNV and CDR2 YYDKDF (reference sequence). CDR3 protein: CATSRALGVDTQYF. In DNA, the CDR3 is TGTGCCACCAGCAGAGCGTTGGGGGTGGATACGCAGTATTTT.

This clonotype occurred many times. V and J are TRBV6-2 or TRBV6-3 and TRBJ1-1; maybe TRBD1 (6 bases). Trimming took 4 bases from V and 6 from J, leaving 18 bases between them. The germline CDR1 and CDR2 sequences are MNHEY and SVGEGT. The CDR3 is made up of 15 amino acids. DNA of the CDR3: TGTGCCAGCAGTTCGACCACAGGGAGTAGCGCTGAAGCTTTCTTT. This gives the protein CASSSTTGSSAEAFF.

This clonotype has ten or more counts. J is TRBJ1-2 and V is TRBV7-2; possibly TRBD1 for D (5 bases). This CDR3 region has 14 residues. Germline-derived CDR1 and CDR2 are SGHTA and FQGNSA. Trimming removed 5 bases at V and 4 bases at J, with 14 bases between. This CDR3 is CASSPPGLFYGYTF. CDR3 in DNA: TGTGCCAGCAGCCCCCCAGGGTTATTCTATGGCTACACCTTC.

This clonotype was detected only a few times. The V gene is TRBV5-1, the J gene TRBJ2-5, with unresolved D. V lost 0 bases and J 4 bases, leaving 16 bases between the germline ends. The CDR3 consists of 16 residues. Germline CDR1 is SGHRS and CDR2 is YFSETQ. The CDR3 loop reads CASSLEAWGSAETQYF. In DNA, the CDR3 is TGCGCCAGCAGCTTGGAGGCCTGGGGTTCGGCAGAGACCCAGTACTTC.

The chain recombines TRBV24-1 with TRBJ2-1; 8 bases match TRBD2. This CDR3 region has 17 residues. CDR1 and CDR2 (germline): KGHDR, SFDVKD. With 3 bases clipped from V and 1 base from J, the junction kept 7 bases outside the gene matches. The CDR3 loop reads CATSDRYGGASYNEQFF. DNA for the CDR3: TGTGCCACCAGTGATAGGTACGGGGGGGCTTCCTACAATGAGCAGTTCTTC.

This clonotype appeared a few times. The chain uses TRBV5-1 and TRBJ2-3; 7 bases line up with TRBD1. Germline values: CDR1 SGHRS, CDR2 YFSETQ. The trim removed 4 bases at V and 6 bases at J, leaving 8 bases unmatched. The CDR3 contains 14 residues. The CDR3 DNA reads TGCGCCAGCAGCAACCGGGACAGCTCGGATACGCAGTATTTT. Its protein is CASSNRDSSDTQYF.

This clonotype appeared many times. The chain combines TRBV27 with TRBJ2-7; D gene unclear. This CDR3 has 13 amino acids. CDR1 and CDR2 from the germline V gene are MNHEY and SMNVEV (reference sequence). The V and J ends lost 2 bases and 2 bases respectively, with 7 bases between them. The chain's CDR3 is CASSLALAYEQYF. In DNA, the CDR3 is TGTGCCAGCAGTTTAGCCCTCGCCTACGAGCAGTACTTC.

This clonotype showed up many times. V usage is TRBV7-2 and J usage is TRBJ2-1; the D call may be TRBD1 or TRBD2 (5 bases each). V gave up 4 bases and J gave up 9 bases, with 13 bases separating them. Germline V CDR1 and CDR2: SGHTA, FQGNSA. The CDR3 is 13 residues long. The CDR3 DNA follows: TGTGCCAGCAGCTCGACAGCCGCGGGTGAGCAGTTCTTC. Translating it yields CASSSTAAGEQFF. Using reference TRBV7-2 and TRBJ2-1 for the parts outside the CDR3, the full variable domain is GAGVSQSPSNKVTEKGKDVELRCDPISGHTALYWYRQSLGQGLEFLIYFQGNSAPDKSGLPSDRFSAERTGGSVSTLTIQRTQQEDSAVYLCASSSTAAGEQFFGPGTRLTVL.

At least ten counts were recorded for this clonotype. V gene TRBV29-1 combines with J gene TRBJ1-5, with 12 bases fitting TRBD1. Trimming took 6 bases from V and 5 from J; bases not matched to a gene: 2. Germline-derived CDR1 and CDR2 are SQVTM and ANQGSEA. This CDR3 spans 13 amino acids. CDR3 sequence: CSVGQGADQPQHF. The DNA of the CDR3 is TGCAGCGTGGGACAGGGGGCCGATCAGCCCCAGCATTTT.

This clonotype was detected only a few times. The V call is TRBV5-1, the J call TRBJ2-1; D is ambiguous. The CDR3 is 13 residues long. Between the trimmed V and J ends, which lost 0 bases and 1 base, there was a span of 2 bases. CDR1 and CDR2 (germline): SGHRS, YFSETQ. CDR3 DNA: TGCGCCAGCAGCTTGGAGTCCTACAATGAGCAGTTCTTC. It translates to CASSLESYNEQFF. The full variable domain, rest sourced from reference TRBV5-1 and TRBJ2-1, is KAGVTQTPRYLIKTRGQQVTLSCSPISGHRSVSWYQQTPGQGLQFLFEYFSETQRNKGNFPGRFSGRQFSNSRSEMNVSTLELGDSALYLCASSLESYNEQFFGPGTRLTVL.

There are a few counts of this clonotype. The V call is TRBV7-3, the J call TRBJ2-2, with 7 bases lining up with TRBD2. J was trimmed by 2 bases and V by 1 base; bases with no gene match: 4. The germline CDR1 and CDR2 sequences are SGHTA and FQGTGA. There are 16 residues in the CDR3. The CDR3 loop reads CASSLRASGNTGELFF. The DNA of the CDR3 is TGTGCCAGCAGCTTAAGGGCTAGCGGAAACACCGGGGAGCTGTTTTTT.